This T cell receptor beta chain was identified in a study of blood T cell repertoires in COVID-19. As for the study in general: Samples of COVID-19 (acute and convalescent) were obtained from the United States, Italy and Spain.

TCRdb's copy holds only in-frame clones and misses some; the assay was immunoSEQ multiplex PCR. The data show more than 150,000 clones, around 80% seen once. This CDR3 has 14 amino acids. The V gene's germline CDR1 is SGHAT and CDR2 FQDESV (reference sequence). V shed 3 bases and J 4 bases; nucleotides not matched to a gene: 3. This clone has only one observation. Cohorts were assigned according to the clinical history that participants reported. Sequenced input: PBMCs or T cells enriched from blood (not recorded which). J is TRBJ2-7 and V is TRBV11-1, with 10 bases aligning to TRBD1. The sequence was collected from a man in his 60s who had been exposed to COVID-19. CDR3 loop: CASSFGDRGYEQYF. CDR3 DNA sequence: TGTGCCAGCAGCTTTGGGGACAGGGGTTACGAGCAGTACTTC.